This section outlines one T cell receptor beta chain sequence together with its context. This sample was taken from a study of cytomegalovirus exposure and HLA in healthy donors. Sequenced by immunoSEQ multiplex PCR; TCRdb stores in-frame clones only, minus some. The top ten hold approximately 2% of the sample, which has under 150,000 clones, around nine tenths seen once. The origin of this receptor is a woman younger than 35 in good health and CMV-seronegative. Sequencing input: PBMCs.

The CDR3 coding sequence is TGTGCCAGTAGTCCAGGGACAGTCAATCAGCCCCAGCATTTT. This encodes CASSPGTVNQPQHF. The rearrangement links TRBV19 to TRBJ1-5, with 7 bases lining up with TRBD1. Trimming at V came to 5 bases and at J to 3 bases, leaving 4 bases not matched to a gene. Germline V gene sequence: CDR1 LNHDA, CDR2 SQIVND (reference sequence). The CDR3 is 14 amino acids.